This T cell receptor (beta chain) was captured in a study of cytomegalovirus exposure and HLA in healthy donors. Whole-study results and caveats: Looking again later, the authors saw that most CMV-associated TCR beta chains seemed HLA-restricted. In a later analysis, HLA-associated TCR beta chains were more clonally expanded than equally common others. V segments that were indistinguishable, TRBV6-2 and TRBV6-3 among them, were omitted from analysis.

As regards this clone: Its antigen remains unknown.

The CDR3 runs to 13 residues. Trimming removed 5 bases from V and 2 bases from J, with 9 bases in between. The germline V gene has CDR1 SEHNR and CDR2 FQNEAQ (reference sequence). The PCR was carried out with 60 Vbeta primers and 13 Jbeta primers. In the original workflow: Unique TCR beta chains numbered roughly 83 million in a later analysis, with roughly 10 million shared. The method was immunoSEQ multiplex PCR; TCRdb's version includes in-frame clones alone and lacks a portion of them. Clonal size and the V and J genes are those of that table, whereas D and trimming came from the DNA. This specimen shows 150,000 or so clones; the ten leading clones hold 1.3%.

The specimen was PBMCs. The V and J genes are TRBV7-9 and TRBJ1-2; a weak D match, TRBD1 (6 bases). This sequence was found in a woman in her sixties in good health and CMV-seronegative. The CDR3 nucleotides read TGTGCCAGCAGCCGTCAGGGGAACTATGGCTACACCTTC. Its protein product is CASSRQGNYGYTF. Combining the CDR3 with reference TRBV7-9 and TRBJ1-2 gives the whole variable domain DTGVSQNPRHKITKRGQNVTFRCDPISEHNRLYWYRQTLGQGPEFLTYFQNEAQLEKSRLLSDRFSAERPKGSFSTLEIQRTEQGDSAMYLCASSRQGNYGYTFGSGTRLTVV.